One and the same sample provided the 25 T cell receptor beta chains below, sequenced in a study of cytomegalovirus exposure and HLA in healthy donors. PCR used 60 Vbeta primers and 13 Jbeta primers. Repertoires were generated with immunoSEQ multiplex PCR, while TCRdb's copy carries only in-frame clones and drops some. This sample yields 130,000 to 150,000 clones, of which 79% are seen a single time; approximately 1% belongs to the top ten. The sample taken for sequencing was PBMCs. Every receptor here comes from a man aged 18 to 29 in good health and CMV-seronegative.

The CDR3 nucleotides are TGTGCCAGCAGCTTAGGGACTAGCGGGGGGCGGGGTGAGCAGTTCTTC. This translates into CASSLGTSGGRGEQFF. The chain couples TRBV7-9 to TRBJ2-1, with 14 positions matching TRBD2. The CDR3 runs to 16 residues. The germline V gene encodes CDR1 SEHNR and CDR2 FQNEAQ (reference sequence). V was clipped by 1 base and J by 9 bases; unmatched bases: 5.

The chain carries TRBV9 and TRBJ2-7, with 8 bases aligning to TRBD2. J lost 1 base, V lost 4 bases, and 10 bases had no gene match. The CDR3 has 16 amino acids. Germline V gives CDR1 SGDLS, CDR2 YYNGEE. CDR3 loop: CASSPWAGGPSYEQYF. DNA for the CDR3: TGTGCCAGCAGCCCGTGGGCGGGGGGACCTTCCTACGAGCAGTACTTC.

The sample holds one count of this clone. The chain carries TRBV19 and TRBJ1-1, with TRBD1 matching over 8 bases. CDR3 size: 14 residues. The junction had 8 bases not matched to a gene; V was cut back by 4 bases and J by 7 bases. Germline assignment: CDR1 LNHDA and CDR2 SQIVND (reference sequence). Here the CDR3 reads CASSTHRGESEAFF. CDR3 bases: TGTGCCAGTAGTACCCACAGGGGGGAGAGTGAAGCTTTCTTT.

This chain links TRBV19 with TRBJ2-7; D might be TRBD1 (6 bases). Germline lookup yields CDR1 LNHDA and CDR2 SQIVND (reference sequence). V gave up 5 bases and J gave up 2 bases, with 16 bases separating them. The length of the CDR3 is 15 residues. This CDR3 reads CASSSLGQIPYEQYF. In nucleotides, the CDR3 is TGTGCCAGTAGTTCACTGGGACAAATCCCCTACGAGCAGTACTTC.

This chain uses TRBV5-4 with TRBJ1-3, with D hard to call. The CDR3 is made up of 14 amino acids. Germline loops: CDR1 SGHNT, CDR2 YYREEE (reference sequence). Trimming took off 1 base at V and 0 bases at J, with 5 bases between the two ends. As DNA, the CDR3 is TGTGCCAGCAGCTTGCGGGGCTCTGGAAACACCATATATTTT. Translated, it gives CASSLRGSGNTIYF.

CDR3 in amino acids: CASSEGGSSYNEQFF. CDR3 nucleotides: TGTGCCAGCAGTGAGGGCGGGAGCTCCTACAATGAGCAGTTCTTC. V usage is TRBV6-4 and J usage is TRBJ2-1; 7 nucleotides align to TRBD2. The germline V gene encodes CDR1 MRHNA and CDR2 SNTAGT. The CDR3 extends over 15 amino acids. J gave up 0 bases and V 3 bases, and 2 bases lay outside the gene matches.

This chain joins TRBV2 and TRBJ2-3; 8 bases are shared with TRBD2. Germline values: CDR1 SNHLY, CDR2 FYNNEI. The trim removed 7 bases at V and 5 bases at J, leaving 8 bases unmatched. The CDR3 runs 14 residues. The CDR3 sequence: CASNFGGAGDTQYF. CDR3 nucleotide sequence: TGTGCCAGCAACTTCGGGGGGGCTGGAGATACGCAGTATTTT.

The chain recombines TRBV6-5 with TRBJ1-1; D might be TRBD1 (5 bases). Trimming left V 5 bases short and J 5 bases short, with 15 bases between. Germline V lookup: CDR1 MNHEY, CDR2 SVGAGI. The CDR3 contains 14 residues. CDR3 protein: CASSADPGVTEAFF. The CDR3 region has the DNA TGTGCCAGCAGTGCGGACCCGGGGGTGACTGAAGCTTTCTTT.

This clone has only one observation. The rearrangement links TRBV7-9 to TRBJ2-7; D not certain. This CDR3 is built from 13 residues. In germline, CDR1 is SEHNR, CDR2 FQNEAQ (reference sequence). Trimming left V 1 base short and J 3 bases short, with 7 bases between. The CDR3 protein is CASSLVSSYEQYF. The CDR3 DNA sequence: TGTGCCAGCAGCTTAGTGTCCAGCTACGAGCAGTACTTC.

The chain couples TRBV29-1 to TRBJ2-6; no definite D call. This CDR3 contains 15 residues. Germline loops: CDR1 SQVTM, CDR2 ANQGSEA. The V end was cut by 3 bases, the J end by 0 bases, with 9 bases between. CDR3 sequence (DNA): TGCAGCGTTGAGCAGGTGGGCTCTGGGGCCAACGTCCTGACTTTC. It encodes CSVEQVGSGANVLTF.

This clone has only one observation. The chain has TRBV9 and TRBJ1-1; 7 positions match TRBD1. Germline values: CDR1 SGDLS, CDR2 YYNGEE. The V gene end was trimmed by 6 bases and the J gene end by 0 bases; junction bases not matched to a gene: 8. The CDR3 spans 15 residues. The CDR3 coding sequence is TGTGCCAGCAACCCCTCAGGGACAGTGAACACTGAAGCTTTCTTT. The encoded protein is CASNPSGTVNTEAFF.

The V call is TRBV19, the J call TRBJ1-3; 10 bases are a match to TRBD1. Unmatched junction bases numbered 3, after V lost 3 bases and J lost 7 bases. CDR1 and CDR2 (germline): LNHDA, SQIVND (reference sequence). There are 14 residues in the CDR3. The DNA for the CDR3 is TGTGCCAGTAGTATCCAGGGACAGGGGAACACCATATATTTT. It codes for CASSIQGQGNTIYF.

The CDR3 reads CASSREGATQYF. The DNA for the CDR3 is TGTGCCAGCAGCCGCGAAGGGGCCACCCAGTACTTC. The chain has TRBV14 and TRBJ2-5; D perhaps matches TRBD1 (5 bases). The germline V and J ends were trimmed by 4 bases and 8 bases, with 11 bases remaining between them. The germline gives CDR1 SGHDN, CDR2 FVKESK. This CDR3 contains 12 residues.

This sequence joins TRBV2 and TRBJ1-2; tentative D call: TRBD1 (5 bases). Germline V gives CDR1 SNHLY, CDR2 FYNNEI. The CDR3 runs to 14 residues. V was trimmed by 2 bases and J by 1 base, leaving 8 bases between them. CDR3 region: CASSEQGLNYGYTF. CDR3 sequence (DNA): TGTGCCAGCAGTGAACAGGGCCTTAACTATGGCTACACCTTC.

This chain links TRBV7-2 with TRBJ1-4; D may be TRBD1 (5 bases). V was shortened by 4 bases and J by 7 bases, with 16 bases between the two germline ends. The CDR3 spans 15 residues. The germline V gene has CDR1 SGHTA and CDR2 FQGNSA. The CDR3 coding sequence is TGTGCCAGCAGCTCCGACATGGGAAGGGGTGAAAAACTGTTTTTT. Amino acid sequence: CASSSDMGRGEKLFF.

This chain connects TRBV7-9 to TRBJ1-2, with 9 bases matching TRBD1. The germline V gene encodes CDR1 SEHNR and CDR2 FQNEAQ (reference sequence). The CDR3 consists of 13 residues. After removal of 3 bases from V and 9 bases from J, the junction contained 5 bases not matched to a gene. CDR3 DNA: TGTGCCAGCAGCTTCGGGACAGGGAGGCGCTACACCTTC. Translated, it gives CASSFGTGRRYTF.

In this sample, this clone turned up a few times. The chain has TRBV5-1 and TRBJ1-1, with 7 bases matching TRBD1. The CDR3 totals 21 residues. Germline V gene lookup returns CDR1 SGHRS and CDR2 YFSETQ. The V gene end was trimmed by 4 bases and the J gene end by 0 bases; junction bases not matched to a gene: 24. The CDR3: CASSHRSHSLQQGTMNTEAFF. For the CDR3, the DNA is TGCGCCAGCAGCCATCGAAGCCATTCACTTCAACAGGGGACCATGAACACTGAAGCTTTCTTT. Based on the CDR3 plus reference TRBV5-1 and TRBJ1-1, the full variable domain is KAGVTQTPRYLIKTRGQQVTLSCSPISGHRSVSWYQQTPGQGLQFLFEYFSETQRNKGNFPGRFSGRQFSNSRSEMNVSTLELGDSALYLCASSHRSHSLQQGTMNTEAFFGQGTRLTVV.

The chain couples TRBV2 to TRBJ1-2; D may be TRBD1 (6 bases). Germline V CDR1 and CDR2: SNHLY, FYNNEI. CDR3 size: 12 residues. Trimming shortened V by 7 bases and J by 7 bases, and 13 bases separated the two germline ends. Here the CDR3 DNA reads TGTGCCAGCAACCACAGGGCCCGTGGCTACACCTTC. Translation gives CASNHRARGYTF.

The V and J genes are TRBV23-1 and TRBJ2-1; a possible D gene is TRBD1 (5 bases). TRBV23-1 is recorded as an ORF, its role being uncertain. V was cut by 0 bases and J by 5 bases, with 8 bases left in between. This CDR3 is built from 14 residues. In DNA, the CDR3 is TGCGCCAGCAGTCAATCGTCCAGGGACAATGAGCAGTTCTTC. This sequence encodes CASSQSSRDNEQFF.

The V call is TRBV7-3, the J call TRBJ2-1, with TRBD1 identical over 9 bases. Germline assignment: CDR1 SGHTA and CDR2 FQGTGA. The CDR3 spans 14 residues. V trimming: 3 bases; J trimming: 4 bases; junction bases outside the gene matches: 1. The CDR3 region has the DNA TGTGCCAGCAGCTTCGGGACAGGGTACAATGAGCAGTTCTTC. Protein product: CASSFGTGYNEQFF.

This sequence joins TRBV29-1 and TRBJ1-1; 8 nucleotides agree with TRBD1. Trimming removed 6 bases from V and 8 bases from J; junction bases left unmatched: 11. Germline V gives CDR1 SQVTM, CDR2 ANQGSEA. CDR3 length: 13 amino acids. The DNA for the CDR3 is TGCAGCGTGGACAGGACAGGGCCTTTCGAAGCTTTCTTT. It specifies CSVDRTGPFEAFF. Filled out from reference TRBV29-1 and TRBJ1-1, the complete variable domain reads SAVISQKPSRDICQRGTSLTIQCQVDSQVTMMFWYRQQPGQSLTLIATANQGSEATYESGFVIDKFPISRPNLTFSTLTVSNMSPEDSSIYLCSVDRTGPFEAFFGQGTRLTVV.

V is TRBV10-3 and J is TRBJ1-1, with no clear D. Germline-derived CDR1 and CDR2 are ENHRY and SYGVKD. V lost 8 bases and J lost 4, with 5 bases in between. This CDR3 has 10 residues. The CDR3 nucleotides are TGTGCCATCCTACTCACTGAAGCTTTCTTT. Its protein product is CAILLTEAFF.

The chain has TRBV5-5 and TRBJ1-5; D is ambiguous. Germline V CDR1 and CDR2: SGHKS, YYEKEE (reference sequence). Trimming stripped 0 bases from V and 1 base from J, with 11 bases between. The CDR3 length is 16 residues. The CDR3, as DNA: TGTGCCAGCAGCTTGGGTGCCAGGATCAGCAATCAGCCCCAGCATTTT. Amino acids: CASSLGARISNQPQHF.

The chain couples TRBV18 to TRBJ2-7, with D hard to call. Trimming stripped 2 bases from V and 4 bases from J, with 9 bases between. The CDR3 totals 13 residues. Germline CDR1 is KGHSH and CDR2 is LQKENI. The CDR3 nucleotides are TGTGCCAGCTCACCAGGGCCCGCGTACGAGCAGTACTTC. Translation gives CASSPGPAYEQYF.

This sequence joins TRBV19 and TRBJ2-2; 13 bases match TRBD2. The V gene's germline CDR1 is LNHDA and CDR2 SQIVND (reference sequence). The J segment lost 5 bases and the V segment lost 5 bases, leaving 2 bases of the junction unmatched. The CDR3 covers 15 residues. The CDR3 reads CASSQTSGGTGELFF. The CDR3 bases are TGTGCCAGTAGTCAGACTAGCGGGGGGACCGGGGAGCTGTTTTTT. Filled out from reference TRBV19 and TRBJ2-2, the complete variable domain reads DGGITQSPKYLFRKEGQNVTLSCEQNLNHDAMYWYRQDPGQGLRLIYYSQIVNDFQKGDIAEGYSVSREKKESFPLTVTSAQKNPTAFYLCASSQTSGGTGELFFGEGSRLTVL.